The 8 T cell receptor beta chains below come from one sample, sequenced in a study of OX40 agonist ivuxolimab in advanced cancers. Clones were read by immunoSEQ multiplex PCR, and TCRdb kept only the in-frame ones, dropping some. The sample shows tens of thousands of clones, approximately 83% of them seen only once. The source was CD4+ or CD8+ T cells sorted from blood, collected in a trial of the OX40 agonist ivuxolimab. The receptors derive from an adult with an advanced solid tumor such as melanoma, head and neck, liver or kidney cancer.

The rearrangement joins TRBV6-6 to TRBJ1-6, with D unresolved. The germline CDR1 and CDR2 sequences are MNHNY and SVGAGI (reference sequence). This CDR3 is 14 amino acids long. Between the trimmed V and J ends, which lost 6 bases and 4 bases, there was a span of 10 bases. The CDR3 DNA reads TGTGCCAGCAGCTCGGTCGGTTATAATTCACCCCTCCACTTT. Its translation: CASSSVGYNSPLHF.

As to this clone: The sample carries other DNA sequences with the same CDR3. This chain links TRBV7-9 with TRBJ2-3; TRBD2 matches at 8 bases. This CDR3 is 14 amino acids long. Germline assignment: CDR1 SEHNR and CDR2 FQNEAQ (reference sequence). With 3 bases clipped from V and 5 bases from J, the junction kept 4 bases outside the gene matches. CDR3 nucleotide sequence: TGTGCCAGCAGCTTGGGCGGGGGGCTAGATACGCAGTATTTT. This translates into CASSLGGGLDTQYF.

CDR3 residues: CASSLVRGINTEAFF. The CDR3 coding sequence is TGTGCCAGCAGCTTAGTGAGAGGTATAAACACTGAAGCTTTCTTT. V usage is TRBV7-2 and J usage is TRBJ1-1; D remains unclear. V lost 1 base to trimming and J lost 2 bases, with 11 bases between them. CDR1 and CDR2 (germline): SGHTA, FQGNSA. This CDR3 has 15 amino acids.

V gene TRBV5-1 combines with J gene TRBJ1-1; 9 nucleotides match TRBD1. The germline V gene has CDR1 SGHRS and CDR2 YFSETQ. The CDR3 runs 15 residues. V shed 0 bases and J 5 bases; nucleotides not matched to a gene: 5. CDR3 loop: CASSLGGQGGTEAFF. The CDR3 DNA follows: TGCGCCAGCAGCTTGGGGGGACAGGGAGGTACTGAAGCTTTCTTT. Together with reference TRBV5-1 and TRBJ1-1, the CDR3 gives the full variable domain: KAGVTQTPRYLIKTRGQQVTLSCSPISGHRSVSWYQQTPGQGLQFLFEYFSETQRNKGNFPGRFSGRQFSNSRSEMNVSTLELGDSALYLCASSLGGQGGTEAFFGQGTRLTVV.

The rearrangement links TRBV10-3 to TRBJ1-5, with a weak D call TRBD1 (5 bases). Germline CDR1 reads ENHRY; CDR2 reads SYGVKD. Deletions cut 6 bases from V and 10 bases from J, with 22 bases between. The CDR3 totals 15 residues. The CDR3 loop reads CAISSTGHGLIPQHF. Here the CDR3 DNA reads TGTGCCATCAGCTCTACAGGCCACGGGCTCATTCCCCAGCATTTT.

V gene TRBV19 combines with J gene TRBJ2-7; D may be TRBD1 (6 bases). Trimming pared 6 bases from V and 3 bases from J, leaving 21 bases between. CDR3 length: 16 residues. The germline V gene encodes CDR1 LNHDA and CDR2 SQIVND (reference sequence). CDR3: CASSPVTGPGVYEQYF. The DNA of the CDR3 is TGTGCCAGTAGCCCCGTAACAGGGCCTGGGGTCTACGAGCAGTACTTC.

The gene calls are TRBV11-2 and TRBJ1-3; a weak D match, TRBD1 (5 bases). Germline CDR1 is SGHAT and CDR2 is FQNNGV. The CDR3 has 11 residues. The V and J ends lost 4 bases and 13 bases respectively, with 11 bases between them. CDR3: CASSYRDGIYF. The CDR3 DNA reads TGTGCCAGCAGCTATAGGGACGGGATATATTTT.

The CDR3 bases are TGTGCCAGCAGCTTAGACAGGGAGAACACTGAAGCTTTCTTT. Translation: CASSLDRENTEAFF. The chain carries TRBV7-2 and TRBJ1-1, with a possible D match to TRBD1 (6 bases). The CDR3 is 14 amino acids. The germline V gene has CDR1 SGHTA and CDR2 FQGNSA. V lost 1 base to trimming and J lost 1 base, with 7 bases between them.